The rows below give T cell receptor beta chains drawn from one sample of a study of early T cells in non-severe SARS-CoV-2 infection. TCRdb analysed the 5' RACE reads with MiXCR anew, one entry per CDR3 protein. Of 26,000 or so distinct CDR3 sequences in the sample, approximately 5.1% were seen once. Specimen: whole blood. Receptor source: an adult who was a healthcare worker with PCR-confirmed SARS-CoV-2 infection or an uninfected control (not recorded which). Both conserved end residues are part of each CDR3. The order of the fields is clone size, V gene, J gene, D gene, CDR3 protein, CDR3 DNA. The D gene is left open where the match is weak. Clone size, where shown, is once, few, many, or a class for clones that have expanded.

abundance: few
v_gene: TRBV12-3/TRBV12-4
j_gene: TRBJ1-1
d_gene: -
CDR3aa: CASRPSSSMNTEAFF
CDR3nt: TGTGCCAGCAGGCCCAGTTCCTCCATGAACACTGAAGCTTTCTTT

abundance: many
v_gene: TRBV7-2
j_gene: TRBJ1-2
d_gene: -
CDR3aa: CASSLISQGSNYGYTF
CDR3nt: TGTGCCAGCAGTCTAATTTCACAGGGATCTAACTATGGCTACACCTTC

abundance: once
v_gene: TRBV3-1
j_gene: TRBJ1-2
d_gene: TRBD1
CDR3aa: CASSQAWTGLGYTF
CDR3nt: TGTGCCAGCAGCCAAGCTTGGACAGGGCTCGGCTACACCTTC

abundance: -
v_gene: TRBV5-4
j_gene: TRBJ2-7
d_gene: -
CDR3aa: CASSLLMGNEQYF
CDR3nt: TGTGCCAGCAGCTTGTTGATGGGTAACGAGCAGTACTTC

abundance: many
v_gene: TRBV6-5
j_gene: TRBJ2-2
d_gene: -
CDR3aa: CASSYGLGADRGGELFF
CDR3nt: TGTGCCAGCAGTTACGGCCTGGGGGCTGATCGGGGCGGGGAGCTGTTTTTT

abundance: few
v_gene: TRBV7-3
j_gene: TRBJ2-1
d_gene: -
CDR3aa: CASSPGTANNEQFF
CDR3nt: TGTGCCAGCAGCCCCGGGACGGCCAACAATGAGCAGTTCTTC

abundance: medium-sized
v_gene: TRBV7-9
j_gene: TRBJ2-3
d_gene: TRBD1
CDR3aa: CASSPQGMRTDTQYF
CDR3nt: TGTGCCAGCAGCCCACAGGGGATGAGAACAGATACGCAGTATTTT

abundance: medium-sized
v_gene: TRBV27
j_gene: TRBJ2-3
d_gene: -
CDR3aa: CASSLQAVDTQYF
CDR3nt: TGTGCCAGCAGCCTACAGGCGGTGGATACGCAGTATTTT

abundance: many
v_gene: TRBV7-9
j_gene: TRBJ1-5
d_gene: -
CDR3aa: CASSGGDQPQHF
CDR3nt: TGTGCCAGCAGCGGAGGGGATCAGCCCCAGCATTTT

abundance: many
v_gene: TRBV5-6
j_gene: TRBJ1-4
d_gene: -
CDR3aa: CASSLAGRELAKLFF
CDR3nt: TGTGCCAGCAGCTTGGCCGGCAGGGAATTGGCAAAACTGTTTTTT

abundance: -
v_gene: TRBV20-1
j_gene: TRBJ1-2
d_gene: TRBD1
CDR3aa: CSARAPDRESYGYTF
CDR3nt: TGCAGTGCTAGAGCCCCGGACAGGGAGTCCTATGGCTACACCTTC

abundance: -
v_gene: TRBV5-1
j_gene: TRBJ2-3
d_gene: TRBD2
CDR3aa: CASSFDSGGITDTQYF
CDR3nt: TGCGCCAGCAGCTTCGATAGCGGGGGGATCACAGATACGCAGTATTTT

abundance: -
v_gene: TRBV2
j_gene: TRBJ1-2
d_gene: TRBD1
CDR3aa: CASYFRTGFFGYTF
CDR3nt: TGTGCCAGCTACTTTCGGACAGGATTTTTTGGCTACACCTTC

abundance: many
v_gene: TRBV2
j_gene: TRBJ2-7
d_gene: TRBD1
CDR3aa: CASSEGQGYYEQYF
CDR3nt: TGTGCCAGCAGTGAAGGACAGGGGTATTACGAGCAGTACTTC

abundance: few
v_gene: TRBV7-6
j_gene: TRBJ2-1
d_gene: TRBD1
CDR3aa: CASSLGAGGLVSDEQFF
CDR3nt: TGTGCCAGCAGCTTAGGGGCAGGGGGCCTTGTAAGCGATGAGCAGTTCTTC

abundance: -
v_gene: TRBV9
j_gene: TRBJ1-6
d_gene: -
CDR3aa: CASSVENSPLHF
CDR3nt: TGTGCCAGCAGCGTAGAGAATTCACCCCTCCACTTT

abundance: many
v_gene: TRBV6-5
j_gene: TRBJ1-4
d_gene: -
CDR3aa: CASSYPLAKKLFF
CDR3nt: TGTGCCAGCAGTTACCCCTTGGCGAAAAAACTGTTTTTT

abundance: many
v_gene: TRBV11-3
j_gene: TRBJ2-3
d_gene: -
CDR3aa: CASSPRVASGSTDTQYF
CDR3nt: TGTGCCAGCAGCCCCCGGGTCGCCTCAGGGAGCACAGATACGCAGTATTTT

abundance: many
v_gene: TRBV4-3
j_gene: TRBJ1-2
d_gene: -
CDR3aa: CASSPQRYYGYTF
CDR3nt: TGCGCCAGCAGCCCGCAGAGATACTATGGCTACACCTTC

abundance: few
v_gene: TRBV24-1
j_gene: TRBJ1-5
d_gene: -
CDR3aa: CATSDGNQPQHF
CDR3nt: TGTGCCACCAGTGACGGTAATCAGCCCCAGCATTTT

abundance: -
v_gene: TRBV4-3
j_gene: TRBJ2-7
d_gene: -
CDR3aa: CASSQDAAYEQYF
CDR3nt: TGCGCCAGCAGCCAGGACGCAGCGTACGAGCAGTACTTC

abundance: many
v_gene: TRBV20-1
j_gene: TRBJ1-6
d_gene: -
CDR3aa: CSARVGPDSYNSPLHF
CDR3nt: TGCAGTGCTAGAGTGGGACCCGATTCCTATAATTCACCCCTCCACTTT

abundance: -
v_gene: TRBV20-1
j_gene: TRBJ2-3
d_gene: -
CDR3aa: CSARGELLTDTQYF
CDR3nt: TGCAGTGCTAGAGGGGAGCTACTCACAGATACGCAGTATTTT

abundance: many
v_gene: TRBV25-1
j_gene: TRBJ2-4
d_gene: TRBD1
CDR3aa: CASSGGQGGIQYF
CDR3nt: TGTGCCAGCAGTGGCGGACAGGGAGGCATTCAGTACTTC

abundance: medium-sized
v_gene: TRBV9
j_gene: TRBJ1-3
d_gene: -
CDR3aa: CASSVGPDSGNTIYF
CDR3nt: TGTGCCAGCAGCGTTGGGCCAGACTCTGGAAACACCATATATTTT

abundance: many
v_gene: TRBV20-1
j_gene: TRBJ1-3
d_gene: -
CDR3aa: CSAPSGNTIYF
CDR3nt: TGCAGTGCTCCCTCTGGAAACACCATATATTTT

abundance: many
v_gene: TRBV7-6
j_gene: TRBJ2-7
d_gene: -
CDR3aa: CASSPHSAGPYEQYF
CDR3nt: TGTGCCAGCAGCCCCCATTCCGCAGGGCCCTACGAGCAGTACTTC

abundance: medium-sized
v_gene: TRBV20-1
j_gene: TRBJ2-1
d_gene: TRBD1
CDR3aa: CSAHLTGSPVYNEQFF
CDR3nt: TGCAGTGCCCACCTGACAGGGTCCCCCGTTTACAATGAGCAGTTCTTC

abundance: many
v_gene: TRBV7-2
j_gene: TRBJ1-5
d_gene: -
CDR3aa: CASSLQQGVSNQPQHF
CDR3nt: TGTGCCAGCAGCTTACAACAGGGAGTAAGCAATCAGCCCCAGCATTTT

abundance: many
v_gene: TRBV6-5
j_gene: TRBJ2-7
d_gene: -
CDR3aa: CASGVRGYEQYF
CDR3nt: TGTGCCAGCGGGGTACGGGGGTACGAGCAGTACTTC

abundance: many
v_gene: TRBV6-1
j_gene: TRBJ2-1
d_gene: TRBD2
CDR3aa: CASNIPGLAGREQFF
CDR3nt: TGTGCCAGCAACATACCGGGACTAGCGGGGCGTGAGCAGTTCTTC

abundance: few
v_gene: TRBV20-1
j_gene: TRBJ1-1
d_gene: -
CDR3aa: CSARDQGREAFF
CDR3nt: TGCAGTGCTAGAGATCAGGGCAGGGAGGCTTTCTTT

abundance: many
v_gene: TRBV29-1
j_gene: TRBJ2-1
d_gene: -
CDR3aa: CSGQVDREQFF
CDR3nt: TGCAGCGGCCAGGTTGACCGAGAGCAGTTCTTC

abundance: many
v_gene: TRBV29-1
j_gene: TRBJ2-1
d_gene: -
CDR3aa: CSAERGHNEQFF
CDR3nt: TGCAGCGCCGAACGAGGCCACAATGAGCAGTTCTTC

abundance: many
v_gene: TRBV24-1
j_gene: TRBJ2-1
d_gene: TRBD1
CDR3aa: CATSDVPGTGDHNEQFF
CDR3nt: TGTGCCACCAGTGACGTCCCCGGGACAGGGGACCACAATGAGCAGTTCTTC